The source of this T cell receptor (beta chain) is a study of T cell repertoires in ileal Crohn's disease (dated by TCRdb to between 2018 and 2021). Background for the entire study: The median duration of disease was 6 to 10 years, and at the time of surgery around 32% of patients were active smokers. Every patient underwent surgery because of a complication, which was stricturing disease in approximately 61% and penetrating disease in about 40%. Roughly half of the patients were given postoperative therapy, with ten to twelve receiving thiopurines and under 20 receiving anti-TNF agents. Biopsies taken from the proximal margin of the surgical specimen were designated as MI samples. For commercial TCRB immunosequencing, around 500 nanograms of biopsy DNA were submitted for each sample. TCR repertoire analysis was done in a few dozen Crohn's disease patients from a prospective multicentre cohort. The study was conducted in parallel with a multicentre cohort built to find predictors of early endoscopic recurrence after ileocolonic resection. A Rutgeerts score above i0 was used to define endoscopic postoperative recurrence. A total of roughly 170 mucosal samples from 57 patients were sequenced, collected from several sites on the surgical specimen and at postoperative endoscopy.

The time point label for this specimen denotes: proximal margin of the surgical specimen (macroscopically non-inflamed). To be eligible, patients had to be adults with ileal or ileocolonic Crohn's disease and an indication for ileocolonic resection. Before DNA extraction, whole ileal mucosal biopsies were kept frozen at -80 degrees C. Genomic DNA was extracted from frozen whole biopsies with a TRizol-based method and quantified on a NanoDrop 2000 spectrophotometer. Paper-wide results and their limitations: Compared with CD4 T cells, sorted CD8 T cells contained more high-frequency clones, which suggests that the mucosal expansions were mostly CD8. Patients who were active smokers at surgery had a significantly higher proportion of clonal expansions than non-smokers (around 25% vs 18%, p=0.02). Only a subgroup of patients, of unstated size, had mucosal CD4 and CD8 T cells sorted and sequenced. Endoscopic recurrence was linked to a higher percentage of high-frequency clones at surgery, and recurrence occurred in every patient whose clonality exceeded 26.8% (18/57).

To prepare the library, the immunoSEQ multiplex PCR assay was applied. Adaptive Biotechnology amplified the CDR3 regions from genomic DNA with a two-step multiplex PCR designed to control amplification bias. Primers covering every V and J gene segment were used in the first PCR, while barcodes and Illumina adapters were added in the second PCR. CDR3 libraries were sequenced using an Illumina instrument. As for the original processing: The analysis drew on both the pipelines supplied by the vendor and custom analysis of the raw data in R/Bioconductor running R version 3.3.0. Clonality, which ranges from 0 to 1, was calculated as the inverse of the normalised Shannon entropy across all productive clones. High-frequency clones were defined as the share of the repertoire taken up by the top 100 clones, keeping only clones that passed a 95% confidence test. Repertoire diversity was measured with the Simpson index, and overlap between samples was measured with the Morisita-Horn index. This is the immuneACCESS table as TCRdb keeps it, with only in-frame sequences that have V and J called. A part of the clones is gone; compared with another copy, unresolved V genes explain less than half, and the rest is unexplained. V, J and clone size are taken as reported in that table, and D and trimming were inferred from the DNA itself. The sample has just over 2,000 clones on record, over 80% of them singletons. Roughly an eighth of the sample is held by the ten biggest clonotypes.

Comment on this clone: The antigen this receptor binds is unknown. Per-base quality was not reported, and no clone a single base away is much larger than it.

The CDR1 and CDR2 encoded by the germline V gene are SQVTM and ANQGSEA. The CDR3, from cysteine to phenylalanine, totals 13 residues. The sequence is cut down to CDR3 DNA, 39 bases in frame from base 1. V gives up 8 bases and J gives up 1 base, and the segment between their germline ends measures 14 bases. The receptor chain draws on TRBV29-1 and TRBJ1-1, and the D gene may be TRBD1, 5 bases matching. What was sequenced was ileal tissue. This TCR came from an adult with Crohn's disease. The CDR3 is CSSQTAKNTEAFF. The nucleotide sequence reads TGCAGCTCCCAGACAGCGAAGAACACTGAAGCTTTCTTT.